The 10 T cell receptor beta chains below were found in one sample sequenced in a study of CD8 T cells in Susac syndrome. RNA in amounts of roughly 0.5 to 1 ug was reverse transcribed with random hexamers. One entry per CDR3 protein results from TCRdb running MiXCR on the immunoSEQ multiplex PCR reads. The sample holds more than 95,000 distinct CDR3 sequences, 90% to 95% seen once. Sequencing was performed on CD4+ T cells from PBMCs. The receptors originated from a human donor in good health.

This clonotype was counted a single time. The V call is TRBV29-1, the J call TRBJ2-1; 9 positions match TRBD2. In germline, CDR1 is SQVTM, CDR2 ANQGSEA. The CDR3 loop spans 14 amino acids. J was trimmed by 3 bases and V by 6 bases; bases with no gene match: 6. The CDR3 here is CSVTLAGDYNEQFF. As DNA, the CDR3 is TGCAGCGTGACCTTAGCGGGAGACTACAATGAGCAGTTCTTC.

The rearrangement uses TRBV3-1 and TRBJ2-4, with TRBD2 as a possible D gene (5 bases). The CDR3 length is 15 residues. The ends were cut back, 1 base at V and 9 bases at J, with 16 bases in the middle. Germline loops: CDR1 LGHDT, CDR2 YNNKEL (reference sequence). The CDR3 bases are TGTGCCAGCAGCCAAGTTCGGGGAGTTGGGAGCATTCAGTACTTC. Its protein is CASSQVRGVGSIQYF.

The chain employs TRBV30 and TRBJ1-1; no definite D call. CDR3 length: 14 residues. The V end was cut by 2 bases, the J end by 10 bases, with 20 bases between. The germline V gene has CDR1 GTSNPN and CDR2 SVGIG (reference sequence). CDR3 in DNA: TGTGCCTGGAGTTCATCCCTTCATTTGTCCCGAGCTTTCTTT. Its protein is CAWSSSLHLSRAFF.

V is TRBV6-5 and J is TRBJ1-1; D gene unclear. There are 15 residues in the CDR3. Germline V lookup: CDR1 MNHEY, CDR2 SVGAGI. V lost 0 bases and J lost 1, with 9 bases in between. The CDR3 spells CASSYSGSSNTEAFF. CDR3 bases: TGTGCCAGCAGTTACTCAGGCAGCTCGAACACTGAAGCTTTCTTT.

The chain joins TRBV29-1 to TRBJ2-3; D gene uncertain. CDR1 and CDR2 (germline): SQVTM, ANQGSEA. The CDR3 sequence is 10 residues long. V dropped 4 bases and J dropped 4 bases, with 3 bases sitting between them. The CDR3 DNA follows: TGCAGCGTTGCCCCAGATACGCAGTATTTT. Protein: CSVAPDTQYF.

CDR3 sequence reads: CASRLGVNTEAFF. CDR3 DNA: TGCGCCAGCAGACTCGGGGTGAACACTGAAGCTTTCTTT. V gene TRBV5-1 combines with J gene TRBJ1-1; D gene ambiguous. With 5 bases removed from V and 0 bases from J, the gap between germline ends came to 8 bases. The CDR3 is made up of 13 amino acids. From germline, CDR1 is SGHRS and CDR2 YFSETQ.

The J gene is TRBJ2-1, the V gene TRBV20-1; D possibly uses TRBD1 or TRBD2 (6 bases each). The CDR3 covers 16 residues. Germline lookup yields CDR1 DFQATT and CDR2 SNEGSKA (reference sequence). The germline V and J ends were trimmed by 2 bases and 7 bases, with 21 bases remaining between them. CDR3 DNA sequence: TGCAGTGCTAGAAGAAGGGGGATTGGGACTTTTAATGAGCAGTTCTTC. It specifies CSARRRGIGTFNEQFF.

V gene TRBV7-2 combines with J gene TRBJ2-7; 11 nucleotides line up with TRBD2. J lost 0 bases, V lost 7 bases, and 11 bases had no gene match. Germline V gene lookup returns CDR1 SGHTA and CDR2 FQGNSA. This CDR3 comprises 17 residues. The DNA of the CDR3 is TGTGCCAGCAATACACCGGGACTAGCGGATAGCTCCTACGAGCAGTACTTC. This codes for CASNTPGLADSSYEQYF.

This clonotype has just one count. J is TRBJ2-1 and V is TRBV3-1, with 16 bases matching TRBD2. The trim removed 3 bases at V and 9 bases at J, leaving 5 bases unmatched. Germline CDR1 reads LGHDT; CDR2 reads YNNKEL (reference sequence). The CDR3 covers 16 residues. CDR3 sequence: CASSHSGTSGRGEQFF. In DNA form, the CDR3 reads TGTGCCAGCAGCCACTCCGGGACTAGCGGGAGGGGTGAGCAGTTCTTC.

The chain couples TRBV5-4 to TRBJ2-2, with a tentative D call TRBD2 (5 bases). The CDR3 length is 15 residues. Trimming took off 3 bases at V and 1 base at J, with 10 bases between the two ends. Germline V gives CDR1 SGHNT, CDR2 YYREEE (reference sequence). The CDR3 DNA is TGTGCCAGCAGCTCCCGGACTCAGAACACCGGGGAGCTGTTTTTT. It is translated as CASSSRTQNTGELFF. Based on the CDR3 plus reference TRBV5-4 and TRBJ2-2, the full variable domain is ETGVTQSPTHLIKTRGQQVTLRCSSQSGHNTVSWYQQALGQGPQFIFQYYREEENGRGNFPPRFSGLQFPNYSSELNVNALELDDSALYLCASSSRTQNTGELFFGEGSRLTVL.